This T cell receptor beta chain was captured by sequencing in a study of T cell responses to AZD1222 COVID-19 vaccine. Study findings and constraints: As reported, nearly half of all spike-specific TCRs target variant regions that are unmutated. Just a handful of AZD1222 recipients were seropositive at baseline. Donors in the cohort were predominantly white British and more often female, and clonal diversity was possibly underestimated.

V lost 2 bases, J lost 4 bases, and 10 bases stayed unmatched. The V gene's germline CDR1 is SNHLY and CDR2 FYNNEI. The CDR3 extends over 16 amino acids. Some clones are missing from TCRdb's copy, which holds only in-frame ones; the method was immunoSEQ multiplex PCR. Found here are approximately 190,000 clones, around 86% of them singletons; the top ten hold around 2.9%. Remarks on this clone: Its target is not known.

The origin of this receptor is an adult in good health. V usage is TRBV2 and J usage is TRBJ1-2; the match to TRBD1 covers 7 bases. Here the sequenced sample was peripheral blood, taken on day 0 of MenACWY control vaccination. The CDR3, as DNA: TGTGCCAGCAGTGAAACCCCTACAGGGGTGAGCTATGGCTACACCTTC. Residues: CASSETPTGVSYGYTF.